A single sample gave rise to the 9 T cell receptor beta chains below, sequenced in a study of blood T cell repertoires in COVID-19. Here immunoSEQ multiplex PCR was the method, and the copy in TCRdb shows in-frame clones only, minus some. The sample contains about 310,000 clones, roughly 91% of which appear only once. The source material was peripheral blood. The receptors here all came from a man aged 50 or older with active or convalescent COVID-19.

The V gene is TRBV4-2, the J gene TRBJ2-2, with 8 bases fitting TRBD1. Unmatched junction bases numbered 13, after V lost 0 bases and J lost 7 bases. This CDR3 region has 18 residues. The germline V gene has CDR1 LGHNA and CDR2 YNFKEQ. CDR3 DNA: TGTGCCAGCAGCCAAGAAGAGGAGGACAGGGTCTATGGCGGGGAGCTGTTTTTT. Encoded protein: CASSQEEEDRVYGGELFF.

This chain links TRBV7-2 with TRBJ2-7, with 8 bases matching TRBD2. The CDR3 covers 14 residues. V dropped 4 bases and J dropped 2; count of bases not matched to a gene: 4. From germline, CDR1 is SGHTA and CDR2 FQGNSA. This CDR3 is CASSSIAGPYEQYF. The CDR3 DNA follows: TGTGCCAGCAGCTCCATAGCGGGACCCTACGAGCAGTACTTC.

Of note for this clone: The junction departs from the called germline gene at one end, perhaps through a read error. The chain recombines TRBV30 with TRBJ2-7, with 8 positions matching TRBD1. The CDR3 is 14 amino acids. The germline V gene has CDR1 GTSNPN and CDR2 SVGIG (reference sequence). The CDR3 here is CAWSVGGEAGGSHF. CDR3 DNA: TGTGCCTGGAGTGTAGGTGGGGAGGCAGGGGGCTCTCACTTC.

The gene calls are TRBV6-5 and TRBJ1-6; possible D gene TRBD1, 5 bases. This CDR3 region has 15 residues. V was pared by 6 bases and J by 6 bases, with 15 bases between. Germline CDR1 and CDR2: MNHEY and SVGAGI. CDR3 residues: CASRLKTVSNSPLHF. The CDR3 DNA is TGTGCCAGCAGACTAAAGACAGTTTCTAATTCACCCCTCCACTTT.

This clone was observed a single time. At the DNA level, this CDR3 is encoded by other sequences in the same sample as well. J is TRBJ1-1 and V is TRBV5-1, with 9 bases matching TRBD1. The germline V gene has CDR1 SGHRS and CDR2 YFSETQ. With 3 bases clipped from V and 4 bases from J, the junction kept 4 bases outside the gene matches. The CDR3 has 14 amino acids. Here the CDR3 reads CASSSGQGRTEAFF. In DNA, the CDR3 is TGCGCCAGCAGCTCGGGACAGGGACGCACTGAAGCTTTCTTT. Full variable domain (missing parts from reference TRBV5-1 and TRBJ1-1): KAGVTQTPRYLIKTRGQQVTLSCSPISGHRSVSWYQQTPGQGLQFLFEYFSETQRNKGNFPGRFSGRQFSNSRSEMNVSTLELGDSALYLCASSSGQGRTEAFFGQGTRLTVV.

This rearrangement joins TRBV18 to TRBJ2-3; 14 bases are a match to TRBD2. V was clipped by 1 base and J by 7 bases; unmatched bases: 4. The CDR3 runs 16 residues. Germline CDR1 KGHSH, CDR2 LQKENI. Here the CDR3 reads CASSPLRLAGGYTQYF. In DNA, the CDR3 is TGTGCCAGCTCACCACTACGACTAGCGGGGGGGTATACGCAGTATTTT. Filled out from reference TRBV18 and TRBJ2-3, the complete variable domain reads NAGVMQNPRHLVRRRGQEARLRCSPMKGHSHVYWYRQLPEEGLKFMVYLQKENIIDESGMPKERFSAEFPKEGPSILRIQQVVRGDSAAYFCASSPLRLAGGYTQYFGPGTRLTVL.

V is TRBV2 and J is TRBJ1-1; TRBD1 aligns across 12 bases. Per germline, CDR1 SNHLY and CDR2 FYNNEI. Germline trimming cut 4 bases from V and 6 bases from J; bases unmatched to any gene: 12. The CDR3 is 17 residues long. CDR3 in DNA: TGTGCCAGCAGTGCCCGGGACAGGGGGCGCGAAGGCTCTGAAGCTTTCTTT. The encoded protein is CASSARDRGREGSEAFF.

J is TRBJ1-4 and V is TRBV28; TRBD1 agrees at 7 bases. The V gene end was trimmed by 2 bases and the J gene end by 5 bases; junction bases not matched to a gene: 11. This CDR3 spans 17 amino acids. The V gene's germline CDR1 is MDHEN and CDR2 SYDVKM. The CDR3 reads CASSLDRAVVVNEKLFF. The CDR3 DNA sequence: TGTGCCAGCAGTTTAGACAGGGCTGTCGTCGTAAATGAAAAACTGTTTTTT.

V gene TRBV9 combines with J gene TRBJ2-3; D remains ambiguous. Germline V gene data show CDR1 as SGDLS and CDR2 as YYNGEE. This CDR3 region has 15 residues. Trimming shortened V by 0 bases and J by 1 base, and 9 bases separated the two germline ends. CDR3 DNA sequence: TGTGCCAGCAGCGTAGCGTCCGCGGGCACAGATACGCAGTATTTT. Translation gives CASSVASAGTDTQYF.